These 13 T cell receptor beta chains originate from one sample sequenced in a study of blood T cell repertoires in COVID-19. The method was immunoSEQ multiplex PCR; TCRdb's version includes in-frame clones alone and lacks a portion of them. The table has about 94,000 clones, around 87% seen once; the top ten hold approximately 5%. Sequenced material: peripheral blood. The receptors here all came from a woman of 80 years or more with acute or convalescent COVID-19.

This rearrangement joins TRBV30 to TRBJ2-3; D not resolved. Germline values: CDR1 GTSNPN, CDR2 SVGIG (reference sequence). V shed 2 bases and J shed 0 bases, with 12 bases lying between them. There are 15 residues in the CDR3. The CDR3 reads CAWSPGAYSTDTQYF. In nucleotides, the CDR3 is TGTGCCTGGAGTCCAGGTGCTTATAGCACAGATACGCAGTATTTT.

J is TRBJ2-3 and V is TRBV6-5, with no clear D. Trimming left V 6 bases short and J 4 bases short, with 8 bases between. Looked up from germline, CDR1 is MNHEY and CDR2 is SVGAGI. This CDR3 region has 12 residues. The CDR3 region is CASRRYPDTQYF. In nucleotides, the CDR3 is TGTGCCAGCAGACGCTATCCAGATACGCAGTATTTT.

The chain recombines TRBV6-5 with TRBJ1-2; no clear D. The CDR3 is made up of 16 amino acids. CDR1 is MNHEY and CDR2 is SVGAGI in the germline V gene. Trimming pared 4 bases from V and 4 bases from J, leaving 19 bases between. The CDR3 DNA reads TGTGCCAGCAGTTCGGGAGCGGCCACCCACGGCTATGGCTACACCTTC. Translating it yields CASSSGAATHGYGYTF.

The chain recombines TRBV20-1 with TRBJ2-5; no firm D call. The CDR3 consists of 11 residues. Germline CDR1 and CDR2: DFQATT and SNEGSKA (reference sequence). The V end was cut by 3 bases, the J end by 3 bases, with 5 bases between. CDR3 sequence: CSASTEETQYF. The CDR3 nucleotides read TGCAGTGCTAGCACGGAAGAGACCCAGTACTTC.

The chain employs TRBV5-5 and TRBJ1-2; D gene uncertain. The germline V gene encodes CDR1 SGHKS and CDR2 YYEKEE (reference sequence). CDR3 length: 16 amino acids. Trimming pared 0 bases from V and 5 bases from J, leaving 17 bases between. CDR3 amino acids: CASSLEAAWSRYGYTF. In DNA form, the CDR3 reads TGTGCCAGCAGCTTGGAGGCGGCGTGGAGTCGGTATGGCTACACCTTC. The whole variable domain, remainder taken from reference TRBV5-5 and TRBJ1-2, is DAGVTQSPTHLIKTRGQQVTLRCSPISGHKSVSWYQQVLGQGPQFIFQYYEKEERGRGNFPDRFSARQFPNYSSELNVNALLLGDSALYLCASSLEAAWSRYGYTFGSGTRLTVV.

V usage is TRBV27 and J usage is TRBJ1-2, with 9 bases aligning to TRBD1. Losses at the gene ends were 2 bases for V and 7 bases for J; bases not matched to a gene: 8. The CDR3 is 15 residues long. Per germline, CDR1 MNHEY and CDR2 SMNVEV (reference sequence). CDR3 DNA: TGTGCCAGCAGTTTAGAACAGGGGGCCATGGGTGGCTACACCTTC. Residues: CASSLEQGAMGGYTF.

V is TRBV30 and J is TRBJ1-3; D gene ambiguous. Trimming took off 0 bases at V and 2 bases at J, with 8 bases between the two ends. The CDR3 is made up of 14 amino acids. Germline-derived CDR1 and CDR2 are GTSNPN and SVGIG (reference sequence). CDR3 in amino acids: CAWSVGQTGNTIYF. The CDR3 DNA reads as TGTGCCTGGAGTGTTGGGCAAACTGGAAACACCATATATTTT.

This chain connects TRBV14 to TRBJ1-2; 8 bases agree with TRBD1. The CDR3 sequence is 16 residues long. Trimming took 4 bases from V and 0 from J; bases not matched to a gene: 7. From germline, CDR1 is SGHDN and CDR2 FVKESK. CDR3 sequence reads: CASSPTGVRANYGYTF. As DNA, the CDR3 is TGTGCCAGCAGCCCGACAGGGGTCCGAGCTAACTATGGCTACACCTTC.

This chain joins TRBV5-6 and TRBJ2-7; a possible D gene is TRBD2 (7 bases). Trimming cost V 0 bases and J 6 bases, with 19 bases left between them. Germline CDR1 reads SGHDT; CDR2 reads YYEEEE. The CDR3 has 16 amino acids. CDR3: CASSLALEGGRSEQYF. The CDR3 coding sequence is TGTGCCAGCAGCTTGGCCCTGGAGGGGGGGCGCTCCGAGCAGTACTTC.

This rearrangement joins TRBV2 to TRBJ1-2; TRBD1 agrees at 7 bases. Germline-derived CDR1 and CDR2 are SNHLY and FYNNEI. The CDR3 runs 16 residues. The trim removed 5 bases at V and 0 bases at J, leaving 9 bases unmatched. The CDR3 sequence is CASSRDSALTNYGYTF. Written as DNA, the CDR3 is TGTGCCAGCAGTCGGGACAGTGCCCTGACTAACTATGGCTACACCTTC.

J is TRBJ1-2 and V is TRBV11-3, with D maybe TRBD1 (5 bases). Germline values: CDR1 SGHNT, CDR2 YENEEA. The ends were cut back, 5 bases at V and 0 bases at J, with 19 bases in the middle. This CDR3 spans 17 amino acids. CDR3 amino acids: CASSALAWGEANYGYTF. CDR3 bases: TGTGCCAGCAGCGCCCTTGCCTGGGGCGAGGCTAACTATGGCTACACCTTC.

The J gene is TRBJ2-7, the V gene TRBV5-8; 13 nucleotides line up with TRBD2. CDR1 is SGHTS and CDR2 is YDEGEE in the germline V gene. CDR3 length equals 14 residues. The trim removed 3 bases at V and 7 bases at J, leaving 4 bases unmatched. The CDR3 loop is CASSSGLAGSEQYF. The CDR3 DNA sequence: TGTGCCAGCAGCTCGGGACTAGCGGGATCGGAGCAGTACTTC.

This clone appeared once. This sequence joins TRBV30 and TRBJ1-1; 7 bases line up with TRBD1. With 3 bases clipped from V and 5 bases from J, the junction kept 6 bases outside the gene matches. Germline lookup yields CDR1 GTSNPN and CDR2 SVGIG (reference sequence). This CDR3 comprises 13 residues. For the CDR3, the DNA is TGTGCCTGGAGCCGACAGGGTCGGACTGAAGCTTTCTTT. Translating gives CAWSRQGRTEAFF.